This T cell receptor beta chain was sequenced in a study of graft-versus-host responses after intestinal transplantation. Background on the study: Recipients had multivisceral, liver-intestinal, or isolated intestinal transplants.

Germline loops: CDR1 LGHNA, CDR2 YSLEER. Trimming took 0 bases from V and 8 from J, leaving 16 bases between them. The CDR3 runs 16 residues. This clone appeared a single time. Its antigen is not identified. Assay used: immunoSEQ multiplex PCR; TCRdb lists only in-frame clones, some missing. The sample carries 73,000 or so clones, 85% to 90% recorded once. This sequence was found in a human donor who was the organ donor for an intestinal transplant. Sequences were derived from unstimulated CD8+ T cells sorted from spleen or lymph node cells, sampled before transplant. V usage is TRBV4-3 and J usage is TRBJ1-4; TRBD1 is a possible D gene (5 bases). The chain's CDR3 is CASSQEGGDREEKLFF. The CDR3 DNA sequence: TGCGCCAGCAGCCAAGAAGGAGGGGATAGAGAAGAAAAACTGTTTTTT.